A single sample is the source of the 22 T cell receptor beta chains below, sequenced in a study of response to subunit inactivated influenza vaccine. A single record per CDR3 protein comes from TCRdb applying MiXCR to the RT-PCR reads. There are roughly 570,000 distinct CDR3 sequences in the sample; 12% to 15% occur only once, and over 8.5% lies in the top ten. Here the sequenced sample was PBMCs from blood, taken 11 to 12 days after vaccination. The source of these receptors is a man aged 50-60 years who received an inactivated influenza vaccine.

In its sample, this clonotype was seen a few times. The junction does not match germline at one end; this may be a read error. The chain is built from TRBV7-2 and TRBJ1-2; 7 nucleotides align to TRBD1. The CDR3 length is 15 residues. Germline V gives CDR1 SGHTA, CDR2 FQGNSA. CDR3 amino acids: CASSLTFGDRAKQGF. The CDR3 bases are TGTGCCAGCAGCTTAACGTTCGGAGACAGGGCCAAACAAGGCTTC.

This clonotype showed up just a few times. The chain has TRBV20-1 and TRBJ2-4; the match to TRBD2 covers 8 bases. The ends lost 3 bases at V and 0 bases at J; junction bases unmatched: 7. The CDR3 consists of 16 residues. The germline V gene has CDR1 DFQATT and CDR2 SNEGSKA (reference sequence). The CDR3 region is CSASAGGPPAKNIQYF. The CDR3 DNA follows: TGCAGTGCTAGTGCGGGGGGCCCTCCAGCCAAAAACATTCAGTACTTC.

This clonotype was recorded a few times. The chain employs TRBV4-3 and TRBJ2-1; a possible D gene is TRBD1 (5 bases). The V end was cut by 0 bases, the J end by 5 bases, with 11 bases between. The CDR3 spans 15 residues. Per the germline V gene, CDR1 is LGHNA and CDR2 is YSLEER. CDR3: CASSQDWKQDNEQFF. The CDR3, as DNA: TGCGCCAGCAGCCAAGATTGGAAACAGGACAATGAGCAGTTCTTC.

This clonotype was counted between two and nine times. The V gene is TRBV15, the J gene TRBJ1-5; 8 bases align to TRBD1. This CDR3 has 16 amino acids. Per germline, CDR1 LNHNV and CDR2 YYDKDF (reference sequence). Losses at the gene ends were 0 bases for V and 7 bases for J; bases not matched to a gene: 8. CDR3 residues: CATSRDPTGVEQPQHF. The CDR3 nucleotides are TGTGCCACCAGCAGAGACCCGACAGGGGTTGAGCAGCCCCAGCATTTT.

V and J are TRBV2 and TRBJ2-7; 7 bases fit TRBD1. V lost 11 bases, J lost 6 bases, and 13 bases stayed unmatched. CDR3 length: 13 amino acids. Germline V gives CDR1 SNHLY, CDR2 FYNNEI. This chain's CDR3 is CAGRSAGGSEQYF. The DNA for the CDR3 is TGTGCCGGACGAAGTGCAGGGGGTTCCGAGCAGTACTTC.

This clonotype appeared many times. The CDR3 here is CASSQPSNWRGSYNEQFF. For the CDR3, the DNA is TGTGCCAGCAGCCAACCGAGCAACTGGCGGGGGAGCTACAATGAGCAGTTCTTC. The chain has TRBV14 and TRBJ2-1, with 7 bases lining up with TRBD2. The V gene's germline CDR1 is SGHDN and CDR2 FVKESK. There are 18 residues in the CDR3. Losses at the gene ends were 2 bases for V and 3 bases for J; bases not matched to a gene: 13.

This clonotype was found many times. The gene calls are TRBV7-9 and TRBJ1-1; the D is unclear. The CDR3 consists of 17 residues. Germline assignment: CDR1 SEHNR and CDR2 FQNEAQ (reference sequence). Trimming cost V 5 bases and J 2 bases, with 21 bases left between them. In nucleotides, the CDR3 is TGTGCCAGCAGCCTCCTCGGGTACCCTCGCCTTAACACTGAAGCTTTCTTT. Translating it yields CASSLLGYPRLNTEAFF.

The chain carries TRBV7-2 and TRBJ2-1, with D unclear. The V gene lost 5 bases and the J gene lost 2 bases, with 13 bases spanning the gap. The CDR3 has 15 residues. Germline assignment: CDR1 SGHTA and CDR2 FQGNSA. In nucleotides, the CDR3 is TGTGCCAGCAGCCTTCGACTTGACCCCTACAATGAGCAGTTCTTC. Its translation is CASSLRLDPYNEQFF.

In the case of this clonotype: A read error may explain this, as a much larger clone is one base away. This rearrangement joins TRBV20-1 to TRBJ2-7; D unclear. The V end was cut by 6 bases, the J end by 3 bases, with 12 bases between. Germline V CDR1 and CDR2: DFQATT, SNEGSKA (reference sequence). The CDR3 has 12 residues. The CDR3 region has the DNA TGCAGTGCCCATTTGTCGGGCTACGAGCAGTACTTC. Translating gives CSAHLSGYEQYF.

The rearrangement joins TRBV10-3 to TRBJ2-7; 12 nucleotides align to TRBD1. Looked up from germline, CDR1 is ENHRY and CDR2 is SYGVKD. Germline trimming cut 6 bases from V and 6 bases from J; bases unmatched to any gene: 6. The CDR3 contains 14 residues. This chain's CDR3 is CAIRGQGAPFEQYF. The DNA for the CDR3 is TGTGCCATCAGGGGACAGGGGGCGCCTTTCGAGCAGTACTTC.

The rearrangement links TRBV7-6 to TRBJ2-2; TRBD2 matches 16 bases. The germline gives CDR1 SGHVS, CDR2 FNYEAQ. The trim removed 3 bases at V and 4 bases at J, leaving 5 bases unmatched. The CDR3 has 18 amino acids. The CDR3 DNA is TGTGCCAGCAGCTTTAGCGGGACTAGCGGGAGGGCCACCGGGGAGCTGTTTTTT. Amino acid sequence: CASSFSGTSGRATGELFF.

CDR3 sequence reads: CSARDPNEQFF. CDR3 bases: TGCAGTGCTAGAGACCCTAATGAGCAGTTCTTC. The V and J genes are TRBV20-1 and TRBJ2-1; no clear D gene. Germline V gives CDR1 DFQATT, CDR2 SNEGSKA (reference sequence). The CDR3 length is 11 residues. V gave up 0 bases and J gave up 7 bases, with 4 bases separating them.

This clonotype was seen a few times. The gene calls are TRBV4-1 and TRBJ2-7; 8 bases match TRBD1. Germline CDR1 MGHRA, CDR2 YSYEKL. With V trimmed by 0 bases and J by 4 bases, 2 bases remained unmatched. This CDR3 is 14 amino acids long. The CDR3 nucleotides read TGCGCCAGCAGCCAAGAACACAGGGGGTACGAGCAGTACTTC. Protein sequence: CASSQEHRGYEQYF.

The gene calls are TRBV6-5 and TRBJ1-6, with D perhaps TRBD1 (6 bases). The CDR3 is 15 amino acids. Per the germline V gene, CDR1 is MNHEY and CDR2 is SVGAGI. The V end lost 0 bases, the J end lost 7 bases, and 10 bases lay between the germline ends. The CDR3 region has the DNA TGTGCCAGCAGTTACTCAAAACAGGGAAATTCACCCCTCCACTTT. It encodes CASSYSKQGNSPLHF.

The chain is built from TRBV2 and TRBJ2-1; perhaps TRBD2 as D (6 bases). V was cut by 5 bases and J by 0 bases, with 11 bases left in between. The CDR3 covers 15 residues. Germline CDR1 and CDR2: SNHLY and FYNNEI. This chain's CDR3 is CASSTGEFSYNEQFF. CDR3 sequence (DNA): TGTGCCAGCAGTACGGGAGAGTTCTCCTACAATGAGCAGTTCTTC.

The rearrangement links TRBV19 to TRBJ2-2, with D unclear. Deletions cut 5 bases from V and 6 bases from J, with 1 base between. The CDR3 covers 10 residues. CDR1 and CDR2 from the germline V gene are LNHDA and SQIVND (reference sequence). The CDR3 coding sequence is TGTGCCAGTAGTGCCGGGGAGCTGTTTTTT. It encodes CASSAGELFF.

This clonotype was seen ten or more times. The J gene is TRBJ2-1, the V gene TRBV15; D might be TRBD1 (5 bases). V dropped 0 bases and J dropped 1 base, with 13 bases sitting between them. The CDR3 runs 17 residues. Germline V gene lookup returns CDR1 LNHNV and CDR2 YYDKDF (reference sequence). The CDR3 DNA sequence: TGTGCCACCAGCAGAGATTTAGGGGTGGGGTCCTACAATGAGCAGTTCTTC. It codes for CATSRDLGVGSYNEQFF.

This clonotype showed up just a few times. Germline is not matched at one junction end, which may reflect a read error. The chain uses TRBV7-3 and TRBJ2-3; TRBD2 agrees at 8 bases. Germline CDR1 and CDR2: SGHTA and FQGTGA. This CDR3 region has 16 residues. The CDR3 DNA is TGTGCCAGCAGTTTAAATCGGGGGGGACACACAGATACGCAGTATTTT. It encodes CASSLNRGGHTDTQYF. The complete variable domain, with remaining parts taken from reference TRBV7-3 and TRBJ2-3, reads GAGVSQTPSNKVTEKGKYVELRCDPISGHTALYWYRQSLGQGPEFLIYFQGTGAADDSGLPNDRFFAVRPEGSVSTLKIQRTERGDSAVYLCASSLNRGGHTDTQYFGPGTRLTVL.

J is TRBJ1-2 and V is TRBV7-2; D uncertain. V shed 4 bases and J shed 14 bases, with 17 bases lying between them. From germline, CDR1 is SGHTA and CDR2 FQGNSA. The CDR3 contains 12 residues. In nucleotides, the CDR3 is TGTGCCAGCAGCTCAAGCGGGGAGTTAACGACCTTC. Its translation: CASSSSGELTTF.

Remarks on this clonotype: A much larger clone lies one base from this, so it may be a read error. Here the CDR3 reads CASSQGQGTGPEKLFF. The CDR3 DNA is TGCGCCAGCAGCCAGGGACAGGGGACGGGACCTGAAAAACTGTTTTTT. The chain combines TRBV4-3 with TRBJ1-4; 10 positions agree with TRBD1. V lost 3 bases to trimming and J lost 7 bases; unmatched junction nucleotides: 8. The CDR3 consists of 16 residues. From germline, CDR1 is LGHNA and CDR2 YSLEER.

This clonotype was seen more than once but under ten times. This rearrangement joins TRBV12-3 or TRBV12-4 to TRBJ2-7, with 9 bases matching TRBD2. The CDR3 runs to 15 residues. J was trimmed by 0 bases and V by 6 bases; bases with no gene match: 6. The DNA of the CDR3 is TGTGCCAGCAGGGAGACTAGCGGTAGCTCCTACGAGCAGTACTTC. Protein: CASRETSGSSYEQYF.

This clonotype has just a few counts. As DNA, the CDR3 is TGCGCCAGCAGTGATTCCCACTCAACTAGCGGGGAGGAACAAGAGACCCAGTACTTC. Translation: CASSDSHSTSGEEQETQYF. The chain links TRBV10-2 to TRBJ2-5, with 10 bases fitting TRBD2. V lost 3 bases to trimming and J lost 2 bases; unmatched junction nucleotides: 15. Germline lookup yields CDR1 WSHSY and CDR2 SAAADI. The CDR3 consists of 19 residues.